Presented here are 10 T cell receptor beta chains from one specimen sequenced in a study of cytomegalovirus exposure and HLA in healthy donors. The PCR was carried out with 60 Vbeta primers and 13 Jbeta primers. TCRdb's table, derived via immunoSEQ multiplex PCR, lists solely in-frame clones and lacks some. The sample holds more than 90,000 clones; under 80% are singletons and the top ten take around 4.4%. Input material: PBMCs. These receptors were collected from a man in his forties in good health and CMV-seronegative.

The chain has TRBV18 and TRBJ1-2, with 9 bases aligning to TRBD1. CDR1 is KGHSH, CDR2 LQKENI, per germline. There are 17 residues in the CDR3. Trimming at V came to 1 base and at J to 6 bases, leaving 12 bases not matched to a gene. The CDR3 protein is CASSPQGTGPSSNGYTF. CDR3 nucleotide sequence: TGTGCCAGCTCACCACAAGGGACAGGGCCGTCCTCGAATGGCTACACCTTC.

This clone was observed a single time. CDR3 protein: CASPSGPSYEQYV. Written as DNA, the CDR3 is TGCGCCAGCCCTAGCGGGCCATCCTACGAGCAGTACGTC. The chain uses TRBV10-2 and TRBJ2-7, with 8 nucleotides matching TRBD2. The CDR3 loop spans 13 amino acids. V shed 8 bases, J shed 1 base, and the junction held 4 bases outside the gene matches. Germline V gene sequence: CDR1 WSHSY, CDR2 SAAADI.

V usage is TRBV28 and J usage is TRBJ2-3, with 8 bases that match TRBD1. V was pared by 7 bases and J by 5 bases, with 8 bases of the junction left unmatched. Germline CDR1 MDHEN, CDR2 SYDVKM. The CDR3 has 14 amino acids. The CDR3 DNA follows: TGTGCCAGCACCGGACAGGGATTGGTAGATACGCAGTATTTT. It translates to CASTGQGLVDTQYF.

This clone turned up a few times. The rearrangement links TRBV6-5 to TRBJ1-2, with D possibly being TRBD1 (6 bases). Trimming left V 7 bases short and J 1 base short, with 13 bases between. CDR1 is MNHEY, CDR2 SVGAGI, per germline. CDR3 length equals 14 residues. The DNA for the CDR3 is TGTGCCAGCACCCTCCTACAGGGTAACTATGGCTACACCTTC. Protein product: CASTLLQGNYGYTF.

The rearrangement joins TRBV11-2 to TRBJ1-1; D ambiguous. From germline, CDR1 is SGHAT and CDR2 FQNNGV. The CDR3 is 12 amino acids. Trimming took off 5 bases at V and 6 bases at J, with 10 bases between the two ends. The CDR3: CASSIFGAEAFF. CDR3 sequence (DNA): TGTGCCAGCAGCATATTCGGGGCTGAAGCTTTCTTT.

This clone was counted only a few times. The chain links TRBV9 to TRBJ2-5, with 11 bases that match TRBD2. The CDR3 has 15 residues. V shed 3 bases, J shed 1 base, and the junction held 2 bases outside the gene matches. The germline V gene encodes CDR1 SGDLS and CDR2 YYNGEE. CDR3 sequence (DNA): TGTGCCAGCAGCGGTAGCGGGGGGGTCCAAGAGACCCAGTACTTC. As protein: CASSGSGGVQETQYF.

This clone was counted once. Germline is not matched at one junction end, which may reflect a read error. This chain uses TRBV7-9 with TRBJ1-6; a possible D gene is TRBD1 (5 bases). The CDR3 is 16 residues long. Germline CDR1 reads SEHNR; CDR2 reads FQNEAQ (reference sequence). The CDR3 here is CSSSLSSGGSNSPLHF. The CDR3 DNA reads TGTTCCAGCAGCTTATCGTCGGGGGGGTCCAATTCACCCCTCCACTTT.

This clone has more than one count but fewer than ten. This chain links TRBV25-1 with TRBJ1-2, with a possible D match to TRBD1 (6 bases). Per the germline V gene, CDR1 is MGHDK and CDR2 is SYGVNS. The CDR3 is 14 amino acids. The V end was cut by 5 bases, the J end by 4 bases, with 14 bases between. CDR3 bases: TGTGCCAGCAGTCTGGGGGGGGCGGGCTATGGCTACACCTTC. The encoded protein is CASSLGGAGYGYTF.

The genes are TRBV10-1 and TRBJ1-1; 10 bases align to TRBD1. Germline values: CDR1 WNHNN, CDR2 SYGVQD (reference sequence). With V trimmed by 6 bases and J by 3 bases, 1 base remained unmatched. The CDR3 has 13 residues. CDR3 DNA sequence: TGCGCCAGCAGGGGACAGGGGTACACTGAAGCTTTCTTT. It is translated as CASRGQGYTEAFF.

This clone was seen just once. The rearrangement uses TRBV6-5 and TRBJ1-2; D is uncertain. Trimming took off 2 bases at V and 4 bases at J, with 8 bases between the two ends. CDR3 length equals 13 residues. CDR1 is MNHEY, CDR2 SVGAGI, per germline. CDR3 sequence (DNA): TGTGCCAGCAGTTACACGGGGATCTATGGCTACACCTTC. Encoded protein: CASSYTGIYGYTF.